Listed here are 14 T cell receptor beta chains from one sample, sequenced in a study of beta chain features in type 1 diabetes. The entirety of the isolated RNA underwent reverse transcription, so expressed TCRB transcripts were sequenced. The data were produced by immunoSEQ multiplex PCR, yet TCRdb's version contains in-frame clones alone and is incomplete. Of 600,000 to 650,000 clones listed, roughly a sixth are singletons. Sequenced: naive CD4+ T cells from blood. Receptor source: a man aged 18 to 30 in good health.

This chain joins TRBV29-1 and TRBJ1-5, with 7 positions matching TRBD1. The CDR3 sequence is 15 residues long. Germline V CDR1 and CDR2: SQVTM, ANQGSEA. V lost 4 bases to trimming and J lost 4 bases; unmatched junction nucleotides: 10. The CDR3 protein is CSVGKGALENQPQHF. Written as DNA, the CDR3 is TGCAGCGTTGGCAAGGGGGCGTTGGAGAATCAGCCCCAGCATTTT.

This chain's CDR3 is CASSSRTYEQYF. The CDR3 DNA sequence: TGTGCCAGCAGTAGCCGAACCTACGAGCAGTACTTC. The chain joins TRBV6-5 to TRBJ2-7; D gene uncertain. The V gene's germline CDR1 is MNHEY and CDR2 SVGAGI. The CDR3 spans 12 residues. Trimming left V 5 bases short and J 2 bases short, with 7 bases between.

This clone was observed a few times. The V call is TRBV19, the J call TRBJ2-7; 7 bases line up with TRBD2. Germline CDR1 LNHDA, CDR2 SQIVND (reference sequence). The CDR3 covers 15 residues. Losses at the gene ends were 3 bases for V and 2 bases for J; bases not matched to a gene: 7. The CDR3 DNA is TGTGCCAGTAGTATCACGGAGCGGGGCGCCTACGAGCAGTACTTC. It translates to CASSITERGAYEQYF.

The rearrangement joins TRBV14 to TRBJ2-7; D perhaps matches TRBD2 (6 bases). Trimming cost V 4 bases and J 6 bases, with 10 bases left between them. The CDR3 spans 12 residues. The germline V gene has CDR1 SGHDN and CDR2 FVKESK. The CDR3 spells CASSPEEGEQYF. In nucleotides, the CDR3 is TGTGCCAGCAGCCCGGAGGAGGGCGAGCAGTACTTC.

This clone was found a few times. V is TRBV29-1 and J is TRBJ1-1; tentative D call: TRBD1 (6 bases). Germline-derived CDR1 and CDR2 are SQVTM and ANQGSEA. This CDR3 has 14 amino acids. Trimming left V 4 bases short and J 3 bases short, with 15 bases between. The chain's CDR3 is CSVGGSSGDTEAFF. In DNA, the CDR3 is TGCAGCGTTGGTGGGTCCTCAGGGGACACTGAAGCTTTCTTT.

The gene calls are TRBV18 and TRBJ1-1, with 8 bases matching TRBD1. CDR3 length: 13 residues. With 0 bases clipped from V and 9 bases from J, the junction kept 3 bases outside the gene matches. Germline assignment: CDR1 KGHSH and CDR2 LQKENI. The DNA for the CDR3 is TGTGCCAGCTCACCACCTGGACAGGGAAAAGCTTTCTTT. Translated: CASSPPGQGKAFF.

This chain joins TRBV15 and TRBJ2-1, with D perhaps TRBD1 (7 bases). Germline V lookup: CDR1 LNHNV, CDR2 YYDKDF (reference sequence). The CDR3 extends over 17 amino acids. The V end was cut by 1 base, the J end by 4 bases, with 17 bases between. The CDR3 reads CATSRVQGSAGYNEQFF. CDR3 in DNA: TGTGCCACCAGCAGAGTACAGGGGTCGGCGGGGTACAATGAGCAGTTCTTC.

This clone was seen a handful of times. The J gene is TRBJ1-2, the V gene TRBV7-2, with D unresolved. The CDR3 consists of 12 residues. In germline, CDR1 is SGHTA, CDR2 FQGNSA. V was cut by 6 bases and J by 3 bases, with 8 bases left in between. CDR3 sequence: CASSGGHYGYTF. CDR3 in DNA: TGTGCCAGCAGTGGAGGGCACTATGGCTACACCTTC.

The chain carries TRBV29-1 and TRBJ2-1; 7 bases fit TRBD2. Germline-derived CDR1 and CDR2 are SQVTM and ANQGSEA. The CDR3 totals 15 residues. Germline trimming cut 3 bases from V and 0 bases from J; bases unmatched to any gene: 5. The CDR3 protein is CSVEGREHSYNEQFF. The CDR3 DNA is TGCAGCGTTGAGGGGCGGGAGCACTCCTACAATGAGCAGTTCTTC.

The V and J genes are TRBV7-9 and TRBJ2-7; no clear D gene. Germline V gene lookup returns CDR1 SEHNR and CDR2 FQNEAQ (reference sequence). The CDR3 runs to 12 residues. V was trimmed by 1 base and J by 6 bases, leaving 7 bases between them. CDR3 amino acids: CASSLVWFEQYF. The CDR3, as DNA: TGTGCCAGCAGCTTAGTTTGGTTCGAGCAGTACTTC.

This chain links TRBV5-6 with TRBJ1-1, with D unclear. Trimming stripped 1 base from V and 1 base from J, with 14 bases between. Germline V gene data show CDR1 as SGHDT and CDR2 as YYEEEE. The CDR3 sequence is 16 residues long. The CDR3 spells CASSLRTLRRNTEAFF. The CDR3 DNA sequence: TGTGCCAGCAGCTTGAGAACCCTAAGAAGGAACACTGAAGCTTTCTTT. The entire variable domain, with the rest obtained from reference TRBV5-6 and TRBJ1-1, is as follows: DAGVTQSPTHLIKTRGQQVTLRCSPKSGHDTVSWYQQALGQGPQFIFQYYEEEERQRGNFPDRFSGHQFPNYSSELNVNALLLGDSALYLCASSLRTLRRNTEAFFGQGTRLTVV.

The V and J genes are TRBV28 and TRBJ1-1; 8 bases match TRBD1. CDR3 length: 15 amino acids. CDR1 and CDR2 (germline): MDHEN, SYDVKM. V trimming: 4 bases; J trimming: 6 bases; junction bases outside the gene matches: 10. As DNA, the CDR3 is TGTGCCAGCAGTTCCCGGACAGGGCGTACGGCTGAAGCTTTCTTT. Encoded protein: CASSSRTGRTAEAFF. The variable domain in full, with the rest retrieved from reference TRBV28 and TRBJ1-1, is DVKVTQSSRYLVKRTGEKVFLECVQDMDHENMFWYRQDPGLGLRLIYFSYDVKMKEKGDIPEGYSVSREKKERFSLILESASTNQTSMYLCASSSRTGRTAEAFFGQGTRLTVV.

The chain links TRBV28 to TRBJ1-2, with D maybe TRBD1 (6 bases). Per germline, CDR1 MDHEN and CDR2 SYDVKM. V was pared by 6 bases and J by 7 bases, with 15 bases between. This CDR3 is 13 amino acids long. The CDR3 DNA reads as TGTGCCAGCAGCTCCGGGACATCTTCTGGCTACACCTTC. It yields the protein CASSSGTSSGYTF.

This clone showed up just a few times. Compared with germline, one end of the junction differs, possibly owing to a read error. The rearrangement uses TRBV7-2 and TRBJ2-7; perhaps D is TRBD1 or TRBD2 (5 bases each). Germline V lookup: CDR1 SGHTA, CDR2 FQGNSA. The CDR3 spans 11 residues. Written as DNA, the CDR3 is TGTGCCAGCAGCTTAGCCGGGACCGTGGACTTC. Translation gives CASSLAGTVDF.